The next 21 T cell receptor beta chains were all read from a single sample in a study of blood T cell repertoires in COVID-19. Clones were read by immunoSEQ multiplex PCR, and TCRdb kept only the in-frame ones, dropping some. The data contain roughly 280,000 clones, just under 90% of them singletons. The specimen was PBMCs or T cells enriched from blood (not recorded which). These receptors originate from a woman aged 30 to 39 with acute COVID-19.

The chain carries TRBV28 and TRBJ1-3; TRBD1 aligns across 7 bases. The CDR3 loop spans 16 amino acids. The V segment lost 6 bases and the J segment 0 bases; nucleotides outside the gene matches: 8. The germline CDR1 and CDR2 sequences are MDHEN and SYDVKM. The CDR3 protein is CASSKRGQISGNTIYF. DNA of the CDR3: TGTGCCAGCAGCAAGAGGGGACAGATCTCTGGAAACACCATATATTTT.

The chain is built from TRBV5-8 and TRBJ2-7; tentative D call: TRBD1 (5 bases). There are 13 residues in the CDR3. Germline lookup yields CDR1 SGHTS and CDR2 YDEGEE. V was clipped by 0 bases and J by 6 bases, with 10 bases between them. The DNA of the CDR3 is TGTGCCAGCAGCTTGGGCAGGGCTTTCGAGCAGTACTTC. It encodes CASSLGRAFEQYF.

The chain carries TRBV28 and TRBJ1-3; D uncertain. Trimming left V 8 bases short and J 6 bases short, with 20 bases between. This CDR3 contains 15 residues. Germline CDR1 reads MDHEN; CDR2 reads SYDVKM. The CDR3 here is CASGIADLRENTIYF. CDR3 DNA: TGTGCCAGCGGAATCGCTGACTTGAGGGAAAACACCATATATTTT.

The V gene is TRBV5-1, the J gene TRBJ1-1; D not resolved. This CDR3 is built from 16 residues. Trimming shortened V by 0 bases and J by 6 bases, and 18 bases separated the two germline ends. The germline CDR1 and CDR2 sequences are SGHRS and YFSETQ. For the CDR3, the DNA is TGCGCCAGCAGCTTGGGGGCCGGGTCCCGGACTCCTGAAGCTTTCTTT. Translating gives CASSLGAGSRTPEAFF.

Points on this clone: Compared with germline, one end of the junction differs, possibly owing to a read error. The chain carries TRBV6-5 and TRBJ2-1, with a tentative D call TRBD1 (6 bases). Germline values: CDR1 MNHEY, CDR2 SVGAGI. The CDR3 sequence is 15 residues long. CDR3 amino acids: CASSYAYQGYTEQFF. CDR3 in DNA: TGTGCCAGCAGTTACGCTTATCAGGGGTACACTGAGCAGTTCTTC.

This clone was recorded only once. The chain uses TRBV9 and TRBJ2-7; D unclear. This CDR3 has 13 residues. V was cut by 1 base and J by 7 bases, with 12 bases left in between. Looked up from germline, CDR1 is SGDLS and CDR2 is YYNGEE. The CDR3 coding sequence is TGTGCCAGCAGCGTAATGTCAGTCGGGGAGCAGTACTTC. Translated, it gives CASSVMSVGEQYF.

This chain connects TRBV12-3 or TRBV12-4 to TRBJ1-5; unclear D gene. The CDR3 contains 13 residues. Trimming removed 3 bases from V and 8 bases from J, with 11 bases in between. Here the CDR3 reads CASSFGVIEPQHF. The CDR3 bases are TGTGCCAGCAGTTTCGGGGTAATAGAGCCCCAGCATTTT.

V usage is TRBV27 and J usage is TRBJ2-3; TRBD2 aligns across 7 bases. The CDR3 runs to 15 residues. After removal of 4 bases from V and 0 bases from J, the junction contained 4 bases not matched to a gene. The V gene's germline CDR1 is MNHEY and CDR2 SMNVEV (reference sequence). The CDR3 bases are TGTGCCAGCAGTTCTAGCGGACAAAGCACAGATACGCAGTATTTT. Encoded protein: CASSSSGQSTDTQYF.

J is TRBJ1-1 and V is TRBV18; 10 bases map to TRBD1. The V gene end was trimmed by 6 bases and the J gene end by 1 base; junction bases not matched to a gene: 5. The germline gives CDR1 KGHSH, CDR2 LQKENI. The CDR3 has 15 residues. CDR3 sequence (DNA): TGTGCCAGCTCGTCGGGACAGGGGACGAACACTGAAGCTTTCTTT. Protein: CASSSGQGTNTEAFF.

V is TRBV7-3 and J is TRBJ2-1, with 7 bases matching TRBD2. The CDR3 spans 14 residues. Germline V gene lookup returns CDR1 SGHTA and CDR2 FQGTGA. V was clipped by 3 bases and J by 10 bases; unmatched bases: 9. The DNA for the CDR3 is TGTGCCAGCAGCTTCGGGACTAATCCTGACGAGCAGTTCTTC. It encodes CASSFGTNPDEQFF.

This rearrangement joins TRBV6-4 to TRBJ2-3; 8 nucleotides align to TRBD1. The germline gives CDR1 MRHNA, CDR2 SNTAGT. This CDR3 is built from 14 residues. Losses at the gene ends were 3 bases for V and 6 bases for J; bases not matched to a gene: 5. The CDR3 reads CASSEAGGRDTQYF. The CDR3 nucleotides read TGTGCCAGCAGTGAAGCAGGGGGCAGGGATACGCAGTATTTT.

The rearrangement links TRBV2 to TRBJ1-2; weak D call: TRBD1 (5 bases). The CDR3 totals 13 residues. The ends were cut back, 2 bases at V and 2 bases at J, with 6 bases in the middle. Germline-derived CDR1 and CDR2 are SNHLY and FYNNEI. CDR3 DNA sequence: TGTGCCAGCAGTGAATGGACAAACTATGGCTACACCTTC. It encodes CASSEWTNYGYTF. Variable domain in full (rest from reference TRBV2 and TRBJ1-2): EPEVTQTPSHQVTQMGQEVILRCVPISNHLYFYWYRQILGQKVEFLVSFYNNEISEKSEIFDDQFSVERPDGSNFTLKIRSTKLEDSAMYFCASSEWTNYGYTFGSGTRLTVV.

DNA of the CDR3: TGTGCCACCAGTGATGCAGGGGGAACAACTTTCTTT. Protein sequence: CATSDAGGTTFF. The chain combines TRBV24-1 with TRBJ1-1; 7 bases are a match to TRBD1. From germline, CDR1 is KGHDR and CDR2 SFDVKD. The V and J ends lost 3 bases and 12 bases, in that order; junction bases with no gene match: 6. CDR3 size: 12 residues.

The chain employs TRBV28 and TRBJ2-7, with 10 bases lining up with TRBD1. The V and J ends lost 5 bases and 6 bases, in that order; junction bases with no gene match: 10. The CDR3 runs 15 residues. The germline gives CDR1 MDHEN, CDR2 SYDVKM. CDR3 in amino acids: CASSRWGTGVSEQYF. CDR3 coding DNA: TGTGCCAGCAGTCGCTGGGGGACAGGGGTGAGCGAGCAGTACTTC.

This clone was counted once. At the DNA level, this CDR3 is encoded by other sequences in the same sample as well. This rearrangement joins TRBV4-1 to TRBJ2-7; tentatively, D is TRBD2 (5 bases). Germline CDR1 reads MGHRA; CDR2 reads YSYEKL. The CDR3 is 14 residues long. The V end lost 1 base, the J end lost 1 base, and 8 bases lay between the germline ends. The CDR3 loop reads CASSQGSGSYEQYF. The CDR3 DNA reads TGCGCCAGCAGCCAAGGCTCGGGATCCTACGAGCAGTACTTC.

V usage is TRBV6-2 or TRBV6-3 and J usage is TRBJ2-7; no clear D gene. The V and J ends lost 5 bases and 3 bases respectively, with 14 bases between them. The CDR3 sequence is 14 residues long. CDR1 MNHEY and CDR2 SVGEGT come from the germline V gene. The CDR3 is CASSPQFPGYEQYF. Written as DNA, the CDR3 is TGTGCCAGCAGTCCGCAGTTCCCGGGCTACGAGCAGTACTTC.

In DNA form, the CDR3 reads TGCGCCAGCAGCCAAGATCGCGGACTTAGCGGGAGCTACGAGCAGTACTTC. Encoded protein: CASSQDRGLSGSYEQYF. The V gene is TRBV4-1, the J gene TRBJ2-7; 9 bases fit TRBD2. V dropped 0 bases and J dropped 3; count of bases not matched to a gene: 9. CDR1 and CDR2 from the germline V gene are MGHRA and YSYEKL. The CDR3 runs 17 residues.

V and J are TRBV28 and TRBJ1-2; 7 bases are shared with TRBD1. The junction had 8 bases not matched to a gene; V was cut back by 6 bases and J by 7 bases. Germline loops: CDR1 MDHEN, CDR2 SYDVKM. The CDR3 is 13 residues long. The CDR3 here is CASSRRDSSGYTF. CDR3 bases: TGTGCCAGCAGCCGAAGGGACAGTAGTGGCTACACCTTC.

The chain uses TRBV18 and TRBJ2-1; D possibly corresponds to TRBD1 (5 bases). Germline CDR1 is KGHSH and CDR2 is LQKENI. The CDR3 consists of 15 residues. The germline V and J ends were trimmed by 1 base and 6 bases, with 13 bases remaining between them. In nucleotides, the CDR3 is TGTGCCAGCTCACCACGGGTTACAGGTAGCAATGAGCAGTTCTTC. Protein sequence: CASSPRVTGSNEQFF.

V and J are TRBV5-1 and TRBJ2-7; 12 bases map to TRBD2. Germline assignment: CDR1 SGHRS and CDR2 YFSETQ. The V gene end was trimmed by 0 bases and the J gene end by 5 bases; junction bases not matched to a gene: 6. The CDR3 runs to 16 residues. CDR3 protein: CASSLALAGGAHEQYF. CDR3 bases: TGCGCCAGCAGCTTGGCGCTAGCGGGAGGGGCCCACGAGCAGTACTTC. The full variable domain, in which reference TRBV5-1 and TRBJ2-7 provide the parts outside the CDR3, is KAGVTQTPRYLIKTRGQQVTLSCSPISGHRSVSWYQQTPGQGLQFLFEYFSETQRNKGNFPGRFSGRQFSNSRSEMNVSTLELGDSALYLCASSLALAGGAHEQYFGPGTRLTVT.

The chain couples TRBV10-3 to TRBJ1-4; TRBD1 might be the D (6 bases). Trimming took off 2 bases at V and 2 bases at J, with 15 bases between the two ends. CDR3 length: 17 amino acids. Germline CDR1 is ENHRY and CDR2 is SYGVKD. CDR3 bases: TGTGCCATCAGTGAGATACCTACAGGGTTGACTAATGAAAAACTGTTTTTT. It specifies CAISEIPTGLTNEKLFF.